The T cell receptor beta chain under discussion was sequenced for a study of blood T cell repertoires in COVID-19. Study information: COVID-19 samples collected from the United States, Italy and Spain covered acute and convalescent phases. PBMCs, B-cell-depleted T cells, or T cells provided the cDNA or gDNA that made up the material.

The assay was immunoSEQ multiplex PCR, and TCRdb's table has in-frame clones only and misses some. The sample has 250,000 to 300,000 clones, roughly 85% seen once; the top ten hold 5% to 6.5%. The CDR3 runs to 15 residues. The ends lost 1 base at V and 6 bases at J; junction bases unmatched: 5. Germline CDR1 reads SEHNR; CDR2 reads FQNEAQ (reference sequence). This chain connects TRBV7-9 to TRBJ2-3; 9 nucleotides line up with TRBD2. The sequencing input was peripheral blood. The sequence was obtained from a man in his fifties with active or convalescent COVID-19. The DNA of the CDR3 is TGTGCCAGCAGCTTAGGCGGTGCGGGGGGGGATACGCAGTATTTT. It encodes CASSLGGAGGDTQYF.